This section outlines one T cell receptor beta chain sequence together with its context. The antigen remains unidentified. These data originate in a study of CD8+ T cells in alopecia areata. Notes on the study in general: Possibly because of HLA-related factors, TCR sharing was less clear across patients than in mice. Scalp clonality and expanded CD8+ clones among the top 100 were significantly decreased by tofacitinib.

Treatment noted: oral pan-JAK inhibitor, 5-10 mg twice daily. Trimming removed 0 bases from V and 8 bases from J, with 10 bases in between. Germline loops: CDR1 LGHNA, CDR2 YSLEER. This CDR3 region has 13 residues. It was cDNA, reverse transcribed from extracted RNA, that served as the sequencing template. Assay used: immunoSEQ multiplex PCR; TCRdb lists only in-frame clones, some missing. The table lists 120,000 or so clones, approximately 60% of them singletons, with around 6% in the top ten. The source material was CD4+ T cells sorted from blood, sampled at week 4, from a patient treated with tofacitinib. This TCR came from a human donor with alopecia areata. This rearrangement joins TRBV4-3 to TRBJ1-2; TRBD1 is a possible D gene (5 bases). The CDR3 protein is CASSQDGREGYTF. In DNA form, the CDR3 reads TGCGCCAGCAGCCAAGATGGCAGGGAAGGCTACACCTTC.